This T cell receptor (beta chain) was sequenced during a study of blood T cell repertoires in COVID-19. Trimming cost V 0 bases and J 4 bases, with 4 bases left between them. CDR3 size: 13 residues. The germline gives CDR1 GTSNPN, CDR2 SVGIG (reference sequence). Libraries were prepared by immunoSEQ multiplex PCR; TCRdb keeps only in-frame clonotypes and omits some of them. This table has roughly 100,000 clones, around 81% appearing once. This receptor was obtained from an elderly man with acute or convalescent COVID-19. What was sequenced was peripheral blood. The chain carries TRBV30 and TRBJ2-6; D not certain. CDR3 sequence reads: CAWSVSGANVLTF. CDR3 in DNA: TGTGCCTGGAGTGTGTCAGGGGCCAACGTCCTGACTTTC.